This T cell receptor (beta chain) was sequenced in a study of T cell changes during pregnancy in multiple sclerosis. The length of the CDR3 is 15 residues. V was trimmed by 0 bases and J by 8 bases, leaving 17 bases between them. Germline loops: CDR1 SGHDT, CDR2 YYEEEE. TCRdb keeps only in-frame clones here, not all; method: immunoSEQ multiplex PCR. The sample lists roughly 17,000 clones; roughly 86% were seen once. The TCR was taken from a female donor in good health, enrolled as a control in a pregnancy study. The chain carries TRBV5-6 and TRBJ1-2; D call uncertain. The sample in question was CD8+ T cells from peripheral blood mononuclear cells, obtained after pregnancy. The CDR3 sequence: CASSLGMVRFVGYTF. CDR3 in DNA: TGTGCCAGCAGCTTGGGTATGGTCAGGTTCGTGGGCTACACCTTC.